The 3 T cell receptor beta chains below come from one sample, sequenced in a study of OX40 agonist ivuxolimab in advanced cancers. TCRdb keeps only in-frame clones here, not all; method: immunoSEQ multiplex PCR. In the table there are tens of thousands of clones, roughly 87% of which are singletons. This sample comprised CD4+ or CD8+ T cells sorted from blood, obtained in a trial of the OX40 agonist ivuxolimab. The receptors were sampled from an adult with an advanced solid tumor such as melanoma, head and neck, liver or kidney cancer.

This chain connects TRBV19 to TRBJ2-7; 9 bases map to TRBD2. After removal of 6 bases from V and 3 bases from J, the junction contained 6 bases not matched to a gene. The CDR3 spans 14 residues. Germline CDR1 is LNHDA and CDR2 is SQIVND (reference sequence). The CDR3 protein is CASSTTSGNYEQYF. CDR3 in DNA: TGTGCCAGTAGCACGACTAGCGGCAACTACGAGCAGTACTTC. The full variable domain, completed using reference TRBV19 and TRBJ2-7, is DGGITQSPKYLFRKEGQNVTLSCEQNLNHDAMYWYRQDPGQGLRLIYYSQIVNDFQKGDIAEGYSVSREKKESFPLTVTSAQKNPTAFYLCASSTTSGNYEQYFGPGTRLTVT.

The J gene is TRBJ1-2, the V gene TRBV2; D unresolved. With 6 bases removed from V and 7 bases from J, the gap between germline ends came to 15 bases. This CDR3 is built from 13 residues. From germline, CDR1 is SNHLY and CDR2 FYNNEI. The CDR3 coding sequence is TGTGCCAGCAGGGTGGCCGGGATACGTGGCTACACCTTC. Its protein is CASRVAGIRGYTF. Together with reference TRBV2 and TRBJ1-2, the CDR3 gives the full variable domain: EPEVTQTPSHQVTQMGQEVILRCVPISNHLYFYWYRQILGQKVEFLVSFYNNEISEKSEIFDDQFSVERPDGSNFTLKIRSTKLEDSAMYFCASRVAGIRGYTFGSGTRLTVV.

In this sample, this clone turned up a few times. As DNA, the CDR3 is TGTGCCAGTAGTGTTTGGGACAGTAAGAATTCACCCCTCCACTTT. Translated: CASSVWDSKNSPLHF. The chain combines TRBV19 with TRBJ1-6; 7 bases align to TRBD1. The CDR3 contains 15 residues. CDR1 and CDR2 (germline): LNHDA, SQIVND (reference sequence). V was pared by 5 bases and J by 7 bases, with 8 bases of the junction left unmatched.